This T cell receptor (beta chain) was profiled in a study of PD-L1 blockade in urothelial cancer. Unmatched junction bases numbered 6, after V lost 3 bases and J lost 0 bases. The CDR3 has 16 amino acids. The repertoire was sequenced with immunoSEQ multiplex PCR; TCRdb's copy has only in-frame clones and lacks some. The sample contains tens of thousands of clones, around 87% of which appear only once. This TCR was recovered from a man aged 45-60 years with urothelial cancer. The rearrangement links TRBV23-1 to TRBJ2-7; 9 bases match TRBD1. TRBV23-1 is recorded as an ORF, its role being uncertain. The material was PBMCs, obtained around atezolizumab (anti-PD-L1) treatment. CDR3: CASSHEGQGSSYEQYF. CDR3 coding DNA: TGCGCCAGCAGTCATGAGGGACAGGGAAGCTCCTACGAGCAGTACTTC.